A selection of T cell receptor beta chains follows, all from one sample in a study of blood T cell repertoires in COVID-19. The method was immunoSEQ multiplex PCR; TCRdb's version includes in-frame clones alone and lacks a portion of them. Among about 39,000 clones, almost 85% were seen once, and the ten largest hold 8.5% to 10%. Sequenced input: peripheral blood. The receptors come from a human donor in a cohort sampled during active COVID-19. Each CDR3 is given with its conserved first and last residue. D genes are given only for firm matches. The size field is filled for only some rows; it gives once, few, many or a size class.

>TRBJ1-1|16|-|-|TRBV6-1
CASSEAIGLGNTEAFF
TGTGCCAGCAGTGAAGCGATTGGACTCGGGAACACTGAAGCTTTCTTT
>TRBJ2-1|15|-|-|TRBV7-3
CASSLVASGRGEQFF
TGTGCCAGCAGCTTAGTGGCTTCGGGGCGGGGAGAGCAGTTCTTC
>TRBJ1-2|15|TRBD1|-|TRBV2
CASRGGQVANYGYTF
TGTGCCAGCAGGGGGGGACAGGTAGCTAACTATGGCTACACCTTC
>TRBJ1-6|15|-|-|TRBV7-2
CASSTSTGTSAPLHF
TGTGCCAGCAGCACTTCCACCGGGACATCCGCCCCCCTCCACTTT
>TRBJ1-1|14|-|-|TRBV6-6
CASSSMGAQTEAFF
TGTGCCAGCAGTTCGATGGGGGCGCAGACTGAAGCTTTCTTT
>TRBJ2-1|19|-|-|TRBV5-8
CASSPSFGGGLWSYNEQFF
TGTGCCAGCAGCCCATCATTTGGGGGGGGCCTGTGGTCCTACAATGAGCAGTTCTTC
>TRBJ2-1|11|-|-|TRBV6-5
CAALEHNEQFF
TGTGCCGCCCTAGAGCACAATGAGCAGTTCTTC
>TRBJ2-5|16|-|-|TRBV2
CASSGIRDTDQETQYF
TGTGCCAGCAGCGGTATCCGGGACACCGACCAAGAGACCCAGTACTTC
>TRBJ2-5|15|-|once|TRBV11-2
CASSSEAGLVETQYF
TGTGCCAGCAGCTCGGAGGCTGGGCTAGTGGAGACCCAGTACTTC
>TRBJ1-1|14|TRBD1|-|TRBV18
CASSLDRVNTEAFF
TGTGCCAGCTCACTGGACAGGGTAAACACTGAAGCTTTCTTT
>TRBJ1-4|16|-|-|TRBV6-2/TRBV6-3
CASSYSTSGFNEKLFF
TGTGCCAGCAGTTACTCGACCTCAGGATTTAATGAAAAACTGTTTTTT
>TRBJ1-2|13|-|-|TRBV30
CAWSVPAGRGYTF
TGTGCCTGGAGTGTACCGGCAGGGAGGGGCTACACCTTC
>TRBJ1-2|11|-|-|TRBV29-1
CSVDREGGYTF
TGCAGCGTTGACAGGGAAGGTGGCTACACCTTC
>TRBJ2-6|17|TRBD1|once|TRBV24-1
CAIAPGQTLSGANVLTF
TGTGCCATTGCCCCGGGACAGACATTATCTGGGGCCAACGTCCTGACTTTC
>TRBJ2-3|17|-|-|TRBV7-2
CASSPGGPGRGTDTQYF
TGTGCCAGCAGTCCTGGGGGGCCGGGGAGGGGTACAGATACGCAGTATTTT
>TRBJ1-4|15|-|-|TRBV10-1
CASNRRTATNEKLFF
TGCGCCAGCAACCGGAGGACCGCAACTAATGAAAAACTGTTTTTT
>TRBJ1-6|14|TRBD1|-|TRBV3-1/TRBV3-2
CASSQRDRNSPLHF
TGTGCCAGCAGCCAACGGGACAGGAATTCACCCCTCCACTTT
>TRBJ2-3|13|-|-|TRBV5-1
CASTPEGADTQYF
TGCGCCAGCACACCCGAGGGGGCAGATACGCAGTATTTT
>TRBJ1-1|15|-|once|TRBV6-1
CASSEYYTGNTEAFF
TGTGCCAGCAGTGAGTATTACACGGGGAACACTGAAGCTTTCTTT
>TRBJ2-5|12|-|once|TRBV6-6
CASNAGQETQYF
TGTGCCAGCAACGCAGGACAAGAGACCCAGTACTTC
>TRBJ1-1|14|-|-|TRBV19
CASRPPGENTEAFF
TGTGCCAGTAGACCCCCGGGGGAGAACACTGAAGCTTTCTTT
>TRBJ2-3|17|-|once|TRBV19
CASSIDVAGTHSDTQYF
TGTGCCAGTAGTATAGATGTGGCGGGGACTCACAGTGATACGCAGTATTTT
>TRBJ1-2|15|TRBD1|-|TRBV30
CAWRARDREIYGYTF
TGTGCCTGGAGGGCCCGGGACAGGGAAATCTATGGCTACACCTTC
>TRBJ2-2|11|-|few|TRBV3-1/TRBV3-2
CASSRSGELFF
TGTGCCAGCAGCCGTTCGGGGGAGCTGTTTTTT
>TRBJ1-4|14|-|-|TRBV4-1
CASSLQNLGEKLFF
TGCGCCAGCAGCCTACAGAATTTAGGCGAAAAACTGTTTTTT
>TRBJ1-2|15|-|-|TRBV19
CASSTGLTPPGGYTF
TGTGCCAGTAGTACAGGCCTTACCCCACCGGGGGGCTACACCTTC
>TRBJ1-2|12|-|few|TRBV7-6
CASSTGDYGYTF
TGTGCCAGCAGCACGGGAGACTATGGCTACACCTTC
>TRBJ2-7|16|-|once|TRBV6-5
CASSYSKGTPSYEQYF
TGTGCCAGCAGTTACTCGAAAGGGACACCTTCCTACGAGCAGTACTTC
>TRBJ1-2|12|TRBD1|-|TRBV24-1
CATSDAGTDYTF
TGTGCCACCAGTGATGCCGGGACAGACTACACCTTC
>TRBJ2-2|15|-|-|TRBV6-5
CASSTQGRWAGELFF
TGTGCCAGCAGTACACAAGGGAGGTGGGCCGGGGAGCTGTTTTTT
>TRBJ2-5|14|-|-|TRBV2
CATNRGSPQETQYF
TGTGCCACGAATAGAGGGTCTCCGCAAGAGACCCAGTACTTC
>TRBJ2-1|16|TRBD1|-|TRBV7-9
CASSWPLFGTDNEQFF
TGTGCCAGCAGCTGGCCCTTATTTGGGACAGACAATGAGCAGTTCTTC
>TRBJ1-2|12|-|-|TRBV6-6
CASSRGSYGYTF
TGTGCCAGCAGCCGAGGGAGCTATGGCTACACCTTC
>TRBJ2-7|11|TRBD1|-|TRBV20-1
CSAPTGDEQYF
TGCAGTGCTCCCACAGGGGACGAGCAGTACTTC
>TRBJ2-1|14|-|-|TRBV19
CASSTRGLVNEQFF
TGTGCCAGTAGTACACGGGGATTAGTAAATGAGCAGTTCTTC
>TRBJ2-7|15|-|-|TRBV15
CATSREKGQSYEQYF
TGTGCCACCAGCAGAGAAAAGGGACAATCTTACGAGCAGTACTTC
>TRBJ2-7|15|-|-|TRBV12-2
CASRLYPTSPTEQYF
TGTGCAAGTCGCTTGTACCCGACTAGCCCAACCGAGCAGTACTTC
>TRBJ2-5|11|-|once|TRBV5-1
CASRLEETQYF
TGCGCCAGCAGACTCGAAGAGACCCAGTACTTC
>TRBJ2-2|16|-|medium-sized|TRBV30
CAWSLRRRNLRGELFF
TGTGCCTGGAGTTTAAGGCGCAGGAATCTCCGGGGGGAGCTGTTTTTT
>TRBJ1-6|13|TRBD1|-|TRBV6-5
CASIWTGVSPLHF
TGTGCCAGCATATGGACAGGGGTTTCACCCCTCCACTTT
>TRBJ2-1|15|-|-|TRBV3-1/TRBV3-2
CASSQGSRNYNEQFF
TGTGCCAGCAGCCAAGGTTCTAGAAACTACAATGAGCAGTTCTTC
>TRBJ2-7|13|TRBD2|-|TRBV30
CAWTRLAGGEQYF
TGTGCCTGGACCAGACTAGCGGGAGGCGAGCAGTACTTC
>TRBJ2-7|17|TRBD2|-|TRBV30
CAWSPILTGTSAYEQYF
TGTGCCTGGAGTCCAATCTTGACCGGGACTAGCGCCTACGAGCAGTACTTC
>TRBJ2-5|13|-|-|TRBV30
CAWSVSRSETQYF
TGTGCCTGGAGTGTAAGCCGGTCGGAGACCCAGTACTTC
>TRBJ2-7|12|TRBD2|-|TRBV7-9
CATGTSGYEQYF
TGTGCCACGGGGACTAGCGGCTACGAGCAGTACTTC
>TRBJ2-7|12|-|few|TRBV25-1
CASSESSYEQYF
TGTGCCAGCAGTGAGTCTAGCTACGAGCAGTACTTC
>TRBJ2-3|16|TRBD2|-|TRBV2
CASSVLAGGSTDTQYF
TGTGCCAGCAGTGTCCTAGCGGGGGGGTCCACAGATACGCAGTATTTT
>TRBJ1-1|14|TRBD1|-|TRBV29-1
CSVAHQGANTEAFF
TGCAGCGTTGCCCACCAGGGGGCGAACACTGAAGCTTTCTTT
>TRBJ1-5|13|-|-|TRBV5-1
CASSLAGDQPQHF
TGCGCCAGCAGCTTGGCAGGGGATCAGCCCCAGCATTTT